This T cell receptor beta chain was retrieved from a study of blood T cells in healthy people across ages. A second 7 to 11 cycle PCR used barcoded and J-beta primers. TCRdb processed the 5' RACE reads anew with MiXCR; each CDR3 protein has one entry. The sample carries about 1.8 million distinct CDR3 sequences, just under 50% recorded once. Per the germline V gene, CDR1 is LNHDA and CDR2 is SQIVND (reference sequence). The CDR3 loop spans 11 amino acids. V lost 3 bases to trimming and J lost 9 bases, with 6 bases between them. This receptor was obtained from a woman aged 40 to 55 in good health. The chain is built from TRBV19 and TRBJ2-1; D unresolved. Sequencing input: blood. The CDR3 loop is CASSMGSEQFF. CDR3 DNA: TGTGCCAGTAGTATGGGTAGTGAGCAGTTCTTC. The variable domain in full, with the rest retrieved from reference TRBV19 and TRBJ2-1, is DGGITQSPKYLFRKEGQNVTLSCEQNLNHDAMYWYRQDPGQGLRLIYYSQIVNDFQKGDIAEGYSVSREKKESFPLTVTSAQKNPTAFYLCASSMGSEQFFGPGTRLTVL.